The next 23 T cell receptor beta chains were all read from a single sample in a study of blood T cells in healthy people across ages. Primed by a sample-barcoded 5' primer and a J-beta primer mix, a second PCR proceeded for about 7 to 11 cycles. TCRdb re-derived calls from the 5' RACE reads in MiXCR, one entry per CDR3 protein. The sample has roughly 500,000 distinct CDR3 sequences, approximately 25% seen once. The same specimen was also included in a second study, on T cells of mothers and their children.

Sequenced input: blood. These receptors came from a boy younger than 18 in good health.

This clonotype was counted between two and nine times. The rearrangement links TRBV11-2 to TRBJ2-7; D uncertain. The J call may be in error: the DNA end matches TRBJ2-5 better. CDR3 length: 14 residues. Germline V gives CDR1 SGHAT, CDR2 FQNNGV. In nucleotides, the CDR3 is TGTGCCAGCAGCTTAGTGGATAGTATGGAGACCCAGTACTTC. It translates to CASSLVDSMETQYF.

The chain carries TRBV5-1 and TRBJ2-5; 11 bases fit TRBD2. The J call may be faulty, since TRBJ2-1 better matches the DNA end. The CDR3 length is 16 residues. Per the germline V gene, CDR1 is SGHRS and CDR2 is YFSETQ. The CDR3 DNA sequence: TGCGCCAGCAGCTACTTAGCGGGGGGGCCTGTCGATGAGCAGTTCTTC. It translates to CASSYLAGGPVDEQFF.

The rearrangement links TRBV5-1 to TRBJ2-1; D is unresolved. Trimming shortened V by 0 bases and J by 2 bases, and 3 bases separated the two germline ends. In germline, CDR1 is SGHRS, CDR2 YFSETQ. CDR3 length equals 13 residues. CDR3 sequence: CASSLDAYNEQFF. CDR3 coding DNA: TGCGCCAGCAGCTTGGACGCCTACAATGAGCAGTTCTTC.

There are many counts of this clonotype. The J gene is TRBJ1-2, the V gene TRBV28; D perhaps matches TRBD1 (6 bases). The CDR3 totals 15 residues. Per germline, CDR1 MDHEN and CDR2 SYDVKM. Trimming cost V 3 bases and J 6 bases, with 17 bases left between them. CDR3 in amino acids: CASSFRRGYRDGYTF. CDR3 coding DNA: TGTGCCAGCAGTTTCCGCAGGGGATATCGGGATGGCTACACCTTC.

This clonotype was picked up many times. The J gene is TRBJ2-5, the V gene TRBV5-1; 13 nucleotides align to TRBD2. The CDR3 covers 16 residues. The V gene's germline CDR1 is SGHRS and CDR2 YFSETQ. With V trimmed by 4 bases and J by 0 bases, 3 bases remained unmatched. The CDR3 is CASSNGLAGDQETQYF. Here the CDR3 DNA reads TGCGCCAGCAGCAACGGACTAGCGGGGGACCAAGAGACCCAGTACTTC. Complete variable domain (other parts from reference TRBV5-1 and TRBJ2-5): KAGVTQTPRYLIKTRGQQVTLSCSPISGHRSVSWYQQTPGQGLQFLFEYFSETQRNKGNFPGRFSGRQFSNSRSEMNVSTLELGDSALYLCASSNGLAGDQETQYFGPGTRLLVL.

A word on this clonotype: One end of the junction is discordant with germline, which a read error may explain. The chain recombines TRBV7-9 with TRBJ1-4; TRBD1 matches 8 bases. This CDR3 has 15 residues. Germline loops: CDR1 SEHNR, CDR2 FQNEAQ (reference sequence). This CDR3 reads CASSAPGQDNEKLFF. CDR3 coding DNA: TGTGCCAGCAGCGCACCGGGACAGGATAATGAAAAGCTGTTTTTT.

The V and J genes are TRBV7-9 and TRBJ2-7, with D perhaps being TRBD1 or TRBD2 (6 bases each). This CDR3 has 19 residues. V was shortened by 2 bases and J by 1 base, with 24 bases between the two germline ends. CDR1 is SEHNR and CDR2 is FQNEAQ in the germline V gene (reference sequence). The CDR3 reads CASSLRSGSMPGASYEQYF. The CDR3 nucleotides are TGTGCCAGCAGCTTAAGAAGCGGATCTATGCCGGGGGCTTCCTACGAGCAGTACTTC.

V gene TRBV20-1 combines with J gene TRBJ2-7; 10 nucleotides line up with TRBD2. Germline lookup yields CDR1 DFQATT and CDR2 SNEGSKA (reference sequence). Losses at the gene ends were 6 bases for V and 3 bases for J; bases not matched to a gene: 11. The CDR3 runs 15 residues. CDR3 loop: CSAARASGGSYEQYF. CDR3 in DNA: TGCAGTGCGGCACGCGCTAGCGGGGGCAGCTACGAGCAGTACTTC.

This chain uses TRBV20-1 with TRBJ2-3, with 9 bases lining up with TRBD2. The trim removed 3 bases at V and 2 bases at J, leaving 9 bases unmatched. The V gene's germline CDR1 is DFQATT and CDR2 SNEGSKA (reference sequence). The CDR3 sequence is 16 residues long. The CDR3 loop is CSASILAGAVTDTQYF. CDR3 bases: TGCAGTGCTAGTATCTTAGCGGGAGCGGTCACAGATACGCAGTATTTT.

This sequence joins TRBV6-5 and TRBJ2-5, with 10 bases identical to TRBD2. The germline gives CDR1 MNHEY, CDR2 SVGAGI. Trimming at V came to 0 bases and at J to 4 bases, leaving 8 bases not matched to a gene. The CDR3 extends over 17 amino acids. The CDR3 DNA reads as TGTGCCAGCAGTTACTCAGCTAGCGGGAGAGTTGGAGAGACCCAGTACTTC. This translates into CASSYSASGRVGETQYF.

This clonotype has a handful of counts. This chain uses TRBV27 with TRBJ1-1; TRBD1 matches 7 bases. The CDR3 is made up of 15 amino acids. CDR1 and CDR2 from the germline V gene are MNHEY and SMNVEV (reference sequence). V shed 10 bases, J shed 3 bases, and the junction held 14 bases outside the gene matches. The CDR3 spells CATMPIQGRDTEAFF. The CDR3 DNA is TGTGCCACCATGCCTATACAGGGGCGGGACACTGAAGCTTTCTTT.

The rearrangement joins TRBV7-9 to TRBJ2-5; possibly TRBD2 for D (5 bases). TRBJ2-1 matches the DNA end more closely, so the J call is doubtful. There are 12 residues in the CDR3. The germline V gene encodes CDR1 SEHNR and CDR2 FQNEAQ (reference sequence). The CDR3 nucleotides are TGTGCCAGCAGCTCAATCAGCGGTGAGCAGTTCTTC. This sequence encodes CASSSISGEQFF.

The chain employs TRBV7-2 and TRBJ2-1; 9 positions agree with TRBD2. Germline lookup yields CDR1 SGHTA and CDR2 FQGNSA. V lost 5 bases to trimming and J lost 2 bases; unmatched junction nucleotides: 10. This CDR3 is built from 17 residues. The CDR3 loop reads CASSPAIAGAPYNEQFF. CDR3 coding DNA: TGTGCCAGCAGCCCCGCTATAGCGGGGGCCCCCTACAATGAGCAGTTCTTC. The full variable domain, rest sourced from reference TRBV7-2 and TRBJ2-1, is GAGVSQSPSNKVTEKGKDVELRCDPISGHTALYWYRQSLGQGLEFLIYFQGNSAPDKSGLPSDRFSAERTGGSVSTLTIQRTQQEDSAVYLCASSPAIAGAPYNEQFFGPGTRLTVL.

This sequence joins TRBV7-9 and TRBJ1-1; the D is unclear. Between the trimmed V and J ends, which lost 2 bases and 6 bases, there was a span of 4 bases. The germline V gene has CDR1 SEHNR and CDR2 FQNEAQ (reference sequence). CDR3 length: 11 amino acids. CDR3 loop: CASSLSPEAFF. The DNA of the CDR3 is TGTGCCAGCAGCTTATCCCCTGAAGCTTTCTTT. The full variable domain, completed using reference TRBV7-9 and TRBJ1-1, is DTGVSQNPRHKITKRGQNVTFRCDPISEHNRLYWYRQTLGQGPEFLTYFQNEAQLEKSRLLSDRFSAERPKGSFSTLEIQRTEQGDSAMYLCASSLSPEAFFGQGTRLTVV.

This clonotype was detected a few times. The rearrangement joins TRBV4-3 to TRBJ1-4; a possible D gene is TRBD1 (6 bases). V lost 1 base and J lost 7, with 13 bases in between. In germline, CDR1 is LGHNA, CDR2 YSLEER. The CDR3 is made up of 15 amino acids. The CDR3 spells CASSQVTGGAEKLFF. CDR3 nucleotides: TGCGCCAGCAGCCAAGTCACGGGGGGGGCTGAAAAACTGTTTTTT.

The V and J genes are TRBV6-2 or TRBV6-3 and TRBJ2-5; TRBD2 might be the D (6 bases). The DNA end favors TRBJ2-1, so the J call may be wrong. The germline gives CDR1 MNHEY, CDR2 SVGEGT. This CDR3 spans 16 amino acids. In DNA, the CDR3 is TGTGCCAGCAGTCCCCTAGGAGGGGTAAACGGGAATGAGCAGTTCTTC. It codes for CASSPLGGVNGNEQFF.

In its sample, this clonotype was seen many times. This chain connects TRBV7-9 to TRBJ2-5; TRBD2 matches at 7 bases. CDR1 and CDR2 from the germline V gene are SEHNR and FQNEAQ (reference sequence). J was trimmed by 2 bases and V by 5 bases; bases with no gene match: 11. This CDR3 region has 16 residues. CDR3 residues: CASSRGGSGGQETQYF. For the CDR3, the DNA is TGTGCCAGCAGCCGTGGGGGGTCGGGGGGACAAGAGACCCAGTACTTC.

The chain recombines TRBV28 with TRBJ2-5, with D perhaps matching TRBD2 (6 bases). The CDR3 length is 13 residues. Germline-derived CDR1 and CDR2 are MDHEN and SYDVKM. V lost 7 bases and J 5 bases, leaving 14 bases between the germline ends. This chain's CDR3 is CASTEPGRETQYF. The CDR3 DNA reads TGTGCCAGCACCGAACCGGGGAGGGAGACCCAGTACTTC.

The chain joins TRBV7-2 to TRBJ2-1; the D gene is possibly TRBD2 (6 bases). The CDR3 contains 14 residues. The germline V and J ends were trimmed by 5 bases and 8 bases, with 16 bases remaining between them. The germline V gene has CDR1 SGHTA and CDR2 FQGNSA. The CDR3 loop is CASSPGLWGDEQFF. The CDR3 nucleotides are TGTGCCAGCAGCCCGGGACTCTGGGGGGATGAGCAGTTCTTC.

This clonotype was detected many times. The chain uses TRBV3-1 and TRBJ1-1; no reliable D call. Trimming stripped 1 base from V and 5 bases from J, with 11 bases between. This CDR3 is 14 amino acids long. CDR1 is LGHDT and CDR2 is YNNKEL in the germline V gene (reference sequence). As DNA, the CDR3 is TGTGCCAGCAGCCAAGTTAAGGGCGTAACTGAAGCTTTCTTT. The encoded protein is CASSQVKGVTEAFF.

The J gene is TRBJ2-5, the V gene TRBV4-2; 10 bases fit TRBD2. The end of the DNA fits TRBJ2-7 better, so the J call may be wrong. The germline CDR1 and CDR2 sequences are LGHNA and YNFKEQ. The CDR3 totals 15 residues. The DNA of the CDR3 is TGTGCCAGCAGCGAAAGCGGGAGGGAAATCTACGAGCAGTACTTC. Its translation is CASSESGREIYEQYF.

The chain uses TRBV27 and TRBJ2-7, with D perhaps matching TRBD1 (5 bases). Trimming removed 5 bases at V and 1 base at J, with 9 bases between. The CDR3 has 13 amino acids. Germline V gives CDR1 MNHEY, CDR2 SMNVEV (reference sequence). The chain's CDR3 is CASSLTESYEQYF. The CDR3 bases are TGTGCCAGCAGTCTGACAGAGTCCTACGAGCAGTACTTC.

V usage is TRBV6-6 and J usage is TRBJ2-1; TRBD2 matches at 8 bases. The CDR3 has 15 amino acids. V lost 6 bases, J lost 8 bases, and 12 bases stayed unmatched. The V gene's germline CDR1 is MNHNY and CDR2 SVGAGI (reference sequence). The CDR3: CASSQPGGALDEQFF. The CDR3 region has the DNA TGTGCCAGCAGCCAACCCGGGGGGGCCTTGGATGAGCAGTTCTTC.